This paragraph covers one T cell receptor (beta chain) sequence. A much larger clone differs by one base, so this may be a read error. The source material, RNA transcripts, was used to amplify TCR beta CDR3 regions. The HTBI primer set drove a first-round RT-PCR of the TCR CDR3. TCRdb re-analysed the multiplex PCR reads in MiXCR, keeping a single row per CDR3 protein. The table lists 660,000 or so distinct CDR3 sequences, less than 25% of them singletons. This entry comes from a study of T cells in Graves' hyperthyroidism and ophthalmopathy. Germline V lookup: CDR1 MDHEN, CDR2 SYDVKM. The CDR3 extends over 15 amino acids. Losses at the gene ends were 4 bases for V and 8 bases for J; bases not matched to a gene: 11.

The chain links TRBV28 to TRBJ2-1; 7 bases match TRBD2. The clonotype was recovered from a man younger than 45 with Graves' ophthalmopathy. The specimen was blood. For the CDR3, the DNA is TGTGCCAGCAGTTCGGGAAGATCGGGGGGACATGAGCAGTTCTTC. It translates to CASSSGRSGGHEQFF.